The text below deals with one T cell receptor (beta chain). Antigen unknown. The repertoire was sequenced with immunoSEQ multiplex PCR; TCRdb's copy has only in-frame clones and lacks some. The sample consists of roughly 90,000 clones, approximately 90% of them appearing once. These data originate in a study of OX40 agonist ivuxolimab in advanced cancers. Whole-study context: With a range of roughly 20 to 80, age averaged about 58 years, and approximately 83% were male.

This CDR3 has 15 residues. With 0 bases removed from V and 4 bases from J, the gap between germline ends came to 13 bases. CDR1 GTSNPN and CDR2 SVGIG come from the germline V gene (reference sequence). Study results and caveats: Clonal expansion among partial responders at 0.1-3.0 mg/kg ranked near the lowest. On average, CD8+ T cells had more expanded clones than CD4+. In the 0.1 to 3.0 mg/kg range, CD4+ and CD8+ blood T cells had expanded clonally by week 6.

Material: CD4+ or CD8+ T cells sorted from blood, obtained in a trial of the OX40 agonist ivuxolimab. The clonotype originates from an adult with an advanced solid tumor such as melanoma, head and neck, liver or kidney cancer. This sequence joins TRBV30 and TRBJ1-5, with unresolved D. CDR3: CAWSVAAGLNQPQHF. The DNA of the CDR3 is TGTGCCTGGAGTGTAGCGGCAGGTCTTAATCAGCCCCAGCATTTT.